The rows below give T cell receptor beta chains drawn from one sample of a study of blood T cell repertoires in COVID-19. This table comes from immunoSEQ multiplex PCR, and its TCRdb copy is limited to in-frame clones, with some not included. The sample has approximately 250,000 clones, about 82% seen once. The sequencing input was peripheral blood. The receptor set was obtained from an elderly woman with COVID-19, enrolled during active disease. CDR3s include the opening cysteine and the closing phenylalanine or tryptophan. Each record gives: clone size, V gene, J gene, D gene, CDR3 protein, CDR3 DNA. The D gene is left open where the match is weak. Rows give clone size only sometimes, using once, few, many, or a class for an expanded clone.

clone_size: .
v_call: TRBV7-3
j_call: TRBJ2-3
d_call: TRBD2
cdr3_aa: CASSSGLAPDTQYF
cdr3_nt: TGTGCCAGCAGCTCGGGACTAGCTCCAGATACGCAGTATTTT

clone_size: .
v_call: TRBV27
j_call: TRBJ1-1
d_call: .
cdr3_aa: CASSSLTDFNTEAFF
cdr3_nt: TGTGCCAGCAGTTCCCTGACAGACTTTAACACTGAAGCTTTCTTT

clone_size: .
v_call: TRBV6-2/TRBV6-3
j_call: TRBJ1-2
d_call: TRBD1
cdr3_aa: CASSFDRGNYGYTF
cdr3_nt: TGTGCCAGCAGTTTCGACAGGGGAAACTATGGCTACACCTTC

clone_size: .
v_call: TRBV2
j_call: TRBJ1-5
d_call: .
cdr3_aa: CASKLKGTGENQPQHF
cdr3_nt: TGTGCCAGCAAGCTTAAGGGAACAGGAGAAAATCAGCCCCAGCATTTT

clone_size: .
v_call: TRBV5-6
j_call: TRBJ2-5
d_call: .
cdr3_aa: CASSRDSAGTQYF
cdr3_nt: TGTGCCAGCAGCCGGGACTCTGCGGGGACCCAGTACTTC

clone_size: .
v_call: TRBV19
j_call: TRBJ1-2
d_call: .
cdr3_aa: CASRRDSHYGYTF
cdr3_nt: TGTGCCAGTCGCCGGGACTCCCACTATGGCTACACCTTC

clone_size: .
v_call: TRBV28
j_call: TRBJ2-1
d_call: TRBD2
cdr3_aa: CASRLAGGPRNEQFF
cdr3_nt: TGTGCCAGCAGGCTCGCGGGGGGGCCTCGGAATGAGCAGTTCTTC

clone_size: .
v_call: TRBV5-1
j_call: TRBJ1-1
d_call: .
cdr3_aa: CASSLEEGSEAFF
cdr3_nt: TGCGCCAGCAGCTTGGAAGAGGGTTCCGAAGCTTTCTTT

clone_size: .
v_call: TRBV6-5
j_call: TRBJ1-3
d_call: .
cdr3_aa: CASGSFSGNTIYF
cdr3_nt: TGTGCCTCGGGGTCGTTCTCTGGAAACACCATATATTTT

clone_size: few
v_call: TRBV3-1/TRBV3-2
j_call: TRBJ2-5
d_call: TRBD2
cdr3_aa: CASSQEAGETQYF
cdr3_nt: TGTGCCAGCAGCCAAGAAGCGGGGGAGACCCAGTACTTC

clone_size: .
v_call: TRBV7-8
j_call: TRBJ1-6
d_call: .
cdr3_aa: CASSLAGGSPLHF
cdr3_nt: TGTGCCAGCAGCTTAGCGGGAGGATCACCCCTCCACTTT

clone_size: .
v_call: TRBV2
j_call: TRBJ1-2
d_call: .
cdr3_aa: CASSYMEGYGYTF
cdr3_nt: TGTGCCAGCAGTTATATGGAGGGTTATGGCTACACCTTC

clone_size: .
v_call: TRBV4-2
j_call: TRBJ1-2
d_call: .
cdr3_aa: CASSQELGGAFYGYTF
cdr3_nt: TGTGCCAGCAGCCAAGAGCTGGGAGGGGCCTTCTATGGCTACACCTTC

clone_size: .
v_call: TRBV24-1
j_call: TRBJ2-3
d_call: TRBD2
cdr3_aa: CATSDSRGGEKTDTQYF
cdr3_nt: TGTGCCACCAGTGATTCCCGGGGGGGGGAGAAGACAGATACGCAGTATTTT

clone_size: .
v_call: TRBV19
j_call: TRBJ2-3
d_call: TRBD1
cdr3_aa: CASSIPGQGTDTQYF
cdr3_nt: TGTGCCAGTAGTATTCCCGGACAGGGCACAGATACGCAGTATTTT

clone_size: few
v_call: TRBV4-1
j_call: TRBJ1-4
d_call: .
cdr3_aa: CASSQGPGVKEKLFF
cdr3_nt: TGCGCCAGCAGCCAAGGCCCGGGGGTGAAAGAAAAACTGTTTTTT